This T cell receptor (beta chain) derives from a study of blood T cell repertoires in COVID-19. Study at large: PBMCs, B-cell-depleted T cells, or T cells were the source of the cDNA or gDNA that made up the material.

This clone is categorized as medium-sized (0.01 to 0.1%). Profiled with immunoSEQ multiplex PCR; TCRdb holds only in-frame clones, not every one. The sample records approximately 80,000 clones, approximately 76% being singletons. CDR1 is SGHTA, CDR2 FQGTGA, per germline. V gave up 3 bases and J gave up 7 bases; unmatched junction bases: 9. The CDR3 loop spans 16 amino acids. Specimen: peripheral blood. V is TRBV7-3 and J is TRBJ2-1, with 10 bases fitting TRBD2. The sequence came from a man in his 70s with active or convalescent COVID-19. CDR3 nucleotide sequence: TGTGCCAGCAGCTTGCGAAGCGGGGGGGCCGGGAATGAGCAGTTCTTC. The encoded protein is CASSLRSGGAGNEQFF.